Each of the 29 T cell receptor beta chains below was sequenced from the same sample in a study of T-cell memory formation after mild COVID-19. In TCRdb, the 5' RACE reads were re-called with MiXCR into one record per CDR3 protein. The sample includes about 350,000 distinct CDR3 sequences, roughly 15% seen only once; the top ten take around a fifth. The source material was PBMCs or a T cell subset sorted from them (not recorded which). The receptors here all came from a man aged 18 to 35 who had mild COVID-19 (a few samples of this study predate the infection). Cell type and time point are not known.

The chain is built from TRBV12-3 or TRBV12-4 and TRBJ1-6; the D gene is possibly TRBD1 (6 bases). Between the trimmed V and J ends, which lost 5 bases and 4 bases, there was a span of 18 bases. This CDR3 comprises 17 residues. The CDR3 spells CASSPGDGRGYNSPLHF. The CDR3 DNA reads TGTGCCAGCAGTCCAGGGGACGGGAGGGGATATAATTCACCCCTCCACTTT.

The genes are TRBV30 and TRBJ1-4; D possibly corresponds to TRBD1 (5 bases). CDR3 length: 15 residues. Germline V gene sequence: CDR1 GTSNPN, CDR2 SVGIG (reference sequence). The V end was cut by 2 bases, the J end by 4 bases, with 14 bases between. CDR3 region: CAWSRQGGDNEKLFF. The CDR3 region has the DNA TGTGCCTGGAGTCGTCAGGGAGGGGATAATGAAAAACTGTTTTTT.

CDR3 region: CASSYLDSGRQYF. The CDR3 DNA sequence: TGTGCCAGCAGTTATTTGGACAGCGGACGGCAGTACTTC. The J gene is TRBJ2-7, the V gene TRBV6-5; maybe TRBD1 (6 bases). The CDR3 is made up of 13 amino acids. Trimming pared 3 bases from V and 9 bases from J, leaving 15 bases between. CDR1 is MNHEY and CDR2 is SVGAGI in the germline V gene.

This clonotype came up a few times. The genes are TRBV25-1 and TRBJ2-1, with D uncertain. The germline CDR1 and CDR2 sequences are MGHDK and SYGVNS. V was cut by 3 bases and J by 4 bases, with 7 bases left in between. The CDR3 extends over 13 amino acids. The DNA of the CDR3 is TGTGCCAGCAGTGAGCGGCCATACAATGAGCAGTTCTTC. Protein: CASSERPYNEQFF.

The chain is built from TRBV7-2 and TRBJ2-5; 10 bases match TRBD1. CDR1 is SGHTA and CDR2 is FQGNSA in the germline V gene. Trimming at V came to 5 bases and at J to 2 bases, leaving 8 bases not matched to a gene. This CDR3 has 16 residues. The DNA for the CDR3 is TGTGCCAGCAGCCCAGGACAGGGGGTACTTCAAGAGACCCAGTACTTC. Translation gives CASSPGQGVLQETQYF.

There are a few counts of this clonotype. CDR3 sequence reads: CASSQEGHLGPQYF. CDR3 bases: TGCGCCAGCAGCCAAGAGGGACACCTCGGGCCCCAGTACTTC. The V and J genes are TRBV4-3 and TRBJ2-5, with D possibly being TRBD1 (6 bases). Trimming left V 0 bases short and J 9 bases short, with 14 bases between. CDR3 length: 14 residues. The germline V gene has CDR1 LGHNA and CDR2 YSLEER.

This clonotype was seen more than once but under ten times. The chain carries TRBV20-1 and TRBJ1-6; no reliable D call. This CDR3 region has 13 residues. CDR1 and CDR2 from the germline V gene are DFQATT and SNEGSKA (reference sequence). The V end was cut by 3 bases, the J end by 0 bases, with 3 bases between. CDR3 region: CSARDSYNSPLHF. The CDR3 nucleotides read TGCAGTGCTAGGGACTCCTATAATTCACCCCTCCACTTT.

V usage is TRBV21-1 and J usage is TRBJ2-7; the table's D call of TRBD1 was not tested on the DNA. TRBV21-1 is designated a pseudogene. The CDR3 has 15 residues. The DNA for the CDR3 is TGTGCCATCGTTTTCTACGGCCGGGACATTCATTGGCAGTACGTC. Residues: CAIVFYGRDIHWQYV.

J is TRBJ2-5 and V is TRBV24-1; TRBD2 is a possible D gene (6 bases). Trimming removed 6 bases at V and 2 bases at J, with 15 bases between. Germline-derived CDR1 and CDR2 are KGHDR and SFDVKD. There are 15 residues in the CDR3. DNA for the CDR3: TGTGCCACCAGTCGGACGCAGGGAGGACAAGAGACCCAGTACTTC. This encodes CATSRTQGGQETQYF.

Concerning this clonotype itself: A much larger clonotype is one base distant, so this may be a read error. The chain has TRBV4-2 and TRBJ2-1, with 7 bases matching TRBD1. Per the germline V gene, CDR1 is LGHNA and CDR2 is YNFKEQ. The length of the CDR3 is 14 residues. DNA for the CDR3: TGTGCCAGCAGCCGCAGGCCCCAGGGGGATGAGCAGCTCTTC. This translates into CASSRRPQGDEQLF.

The CDR3, as DNA: TGCGCCAGCAGTCAAAAAGGACAGAAAGCTAACTATGGCTACACCTTC. Residues: CASSQKGQKANYGYTF. The J gene is TRBJ1-2, the V gene TRBV23-1, with D tentatively TRBD1 (6 bases). TRBV23-1 is assigned to the ORF class and has an uncertain function. The CDR3 runs 16 residues. V dropped 2 bases and J dropped 0 bases, with 13 bases sitting between them.

The chain uses TRBV6-2 or TRBV6-3 and TRBJ1-1; the D is unclear. Per the germline V gene, CDR1 is MNHEY and CDR2 is SVGEGT. Trimming took 2 bases from V and 4 from J, leaving 14 bases between them. This CDR3 spans 15 amino acids. Here the CDR3 DNA reads TGTGCCAGCAGTTACCACCTGGAATGGCCCACTGAAGCTTTCTTT. Translated: CASSYHLEWPTEAFF.

This clonotype appeared a few times. The chain joins TRBV19 to TRBJ1-1; no reliable D call. This CDR3 has 14 amino acids. CDR1 and CDR2 (germline): LNHDA, SQIVND (reference sequence). V lost 7 bases to trimming and J lost 3 bases, with 15 bases between them. CDR3 nucleotides: TGTGCCAGTAAAAAAGGATCAGTGGACACTGAAGCTTTCTTT. Amino acid sequence: CASKKGSVDTEAFF.

This clonotype was observed at least ten times. The chain employs TRBV29-1 and TRBJ1-2; D gene ambiguous. V gave up 3 bases and J gave up 3 bases, with 17 bases separating them. Germline V gene sequence: CDR1 SQVTM, CDR2 ANQGSEA. CDR3 length: 15 amino acids. CDR3 DNA sequence: TGCAGCGTTGATAGGCAGGACGATGTTCACTATGGCTACACCTTC. Its protein is CSVDRQDDVHYGYTF.

The chain joins TRBV4-2 to TRBJ1-3; a possible D gene is TRBD1 (5 bases). Germline-derived CDR1 and CDR2 are LGHNA and YNFKEQ. Deletions cut 3 bases from V and 0 bases from J, with 12 bases between. The CDR3 totals 16 residues. Here the CDR3 reads CASSQDDSSSGNTIYF. The CDR3 bases are TGTGCCAGCAGCCAGGATGACAGCAGCTCTGGAAACACCATATATTTT.

The chain recombines TRBV6-1 with TRBJ2-7, with D possibly being TRBD1 (6 bases). The CDR3 has 16 amino acids. Germline assignment: CDR1 MNHNS and CDR2 SASEGT. Trimming removed 3 bases from V and 3 bases from J, with 18 bases in between. The CDR3 coding sequence is TGTGCCAGCAGTGACCCCTCACGGACAGACAGCTACGAGCAGTACTTC. Protein sequence: CASSDPSRTDSYEQYF.

This clonotype has more than one count but fewer than ten. The genes are TRBV5-1 and TRBJ2-5, with D possibly TRBD1 on 6 matching bases. The CDR3 consists of 15 residues. CDR1 is SGHRS, CDR2 YFSETQ, per germline. The germline V and J ends were trimmed by 1 base and 1 base, with 11 bases remaining between them. The CDR3 DNA follows: TGCGCCAGCAGCTTGATGGGGGCACTCCAAGAGACCCAGTACTTC. It translates to CASSLMGALQETQYF.

The rearrangement joins TRBV12-3 or TRBV12-4 to TRBJ1-6; D is ambiguous. V was pared by 3 bases and J by 6 bases, with 6 bases between. The CDR3 spans 13 residues. The DNA for the CDR3 is TGTGCCAGCAGTTTGCTTGTTAATTCACCCCTCCACTTT. Protein sequence: CASSLLVNSPLHF.

The chain combines TRBV29-1 with TRBJ2-7, with no clear D. Per germline, CDR1 SQVTM and CDR2 ANQGSEA. The CDR3 is 11 residues long. The V gene lost 4 bases and the J gene lost 3 bases, with 7 bases spanning the gap. The CDR3 spells CSVVQGYEQYF. CDR3 nucleotide sequence: TGCAGCGTTGTACAAGGCTACGAGCAGTACTTC.

V and J are TRBV20-1 and TRBJ1-5, with D possibly being TRBD1 (6 bases). CDR1 is DFQATT, CDR2 SNEGSKA, per germline (reference sequence). Between the trimmed V and J ends, which lost 0 bases and 6 bases, there was a span of 12 bases. The CDR3 runs to 14 residues. CDR3 sequence (DNA): TGCAGTGCTAGAGATCGGGGGCACGGTCAGCCCCAGCATTTT. It is translated as CSARDRGHGQPQHF.

This clonotype has at least ten counts. DNA for the CDR3: TGTGCCAGCAGCTTACGCCATCGAGCGGGACGCACAGATACGCAGTATTTT. This codes for CASSLRHRAGRTDTQYF. The chain employs TRBV11-2 and TRBJ2-3, with TRBD2 matching 7 bases. The CDR3 has 17 residues. V was pared by 2 bases and J by 1 base, with 9 bases of the junction left unmatched. The germline V gene has CDR1 SGHAT and CDR2 FQNNGV.

The CDR3 sequence is CASSPVTGATNEKLFF. The CDR3 bases are TGCGCCAGCAGCCCGGTTACAGGGGCAACTAATGAAAAACTGTTTTTT. This chain connects TRBV5-1 to TRBJ1-4; the match to TRBD1 covers 7 bases. The V gene end was trimmed by 4 bases and the J gene end by 0 bases; junction bases not matched to a gene: 6. From germline, CDR1 is SGHRS and CDR2 YFSETQ. The CDR3 runs to 16 residues.

This clonotype was seen repeatedly, ten times or more. The J gene is TRBJ2-2, the V gene TRBV7-2; TRBD2 matches 7 bases. The V gene's germline CDR1 is SGHTA and CDR2 FQGNSA. J lost 2 bases, V lost 7 bases, and 4 bases had no gene match. The CDR3 totals 14 residues. The CDR3 DNA reads as TGTGCCAGCAACCGCGGGGGAAACACCGGGGAGCTGTTTTTT. This translates into CASNRGGNTGELFF.

The V gene is TRBV10-2, the J gene TRBJ2-1, with TRBD1 matching 8 bases. The germline V gene encodes CDR1 WSHSY and CDR2 SAAADI. CDR3 length: 15 residues. V was clipped by 4 bases and J by 6 bases; unmatched bases: 8. CDR3 protein: CASSARDRYRNEQFF. Here the CDR3 DNA reads TGCGCCAGCAGTGCCCGGGACAGGTATCGCAATGAGCAGTTCTTC.

This clonotype was seen ten or more times. This chain uses TRBV9 with TRBJ2-3; 7 bases map to TRBD2. Unmatched junction bases numbered 6, after V lost 0 bases and J lost 2 bases. CDR1 and CDR2 (germline): SGDLS, YYNGEE. The CDR3 length is 16 residues. CDR3 nucleotides: TGTGCCAGCAGCGTAGACCCAGCGGGGAACACAGATACGCAGTATTTT. This gives the protein CASSVDPAGNTDTQYF.

This chain uses TRBV18 with TRBJ2-5, with D maybe TRBD2 (5 bases). Germline CDR1 KGHSH, CDR2 LQKENI. This CDR3 comprises 15 residues. V was shortened by 0 bases and J by 1 base, with 9 bases between the two germline ends. CDR3 loop: CASSPPGRVQETQYF. CDR3 coding DNA: TGTGCCAGCTCACCACCGGGGAGAGTCCAAGAGACCCAGTACTTC.

The chain employs TRBV18 and TRBJ1-6; maybe TRBD1 (5 bases). CDR1 is KGHSH, CDR2 LQKENI, per germline. The CDR3 spans 18 residues. V gave up 3 bases and J gave up 0 bases, with 15 bases separating them. CDR3 nucleotide sequence: TGTGCCAGCTCACCCACTTCGGGGGAAGGCTCCTATAATTCACCCCTCCACTTT. Translated: CASSPTSGEGSYNSPLHF.

This clonotype was observed a few times. This chain links TRBV5-1 with TRBJ2-5; D is uncertain. Trimming shortened V by 6 bases and J by 1 base, and 10 bases separated the two germline ends. This CDR3 comprises 13 residues. Germline V gene sequence: CDR1 SGHRS, CDR2 YFSETQ. The CDR3 reads CASMVQPQETQYF. In DNA form, the CDR3 reads TGCGCCAGCATGGTACAACCCCAAGAGACCCAGTACTTC.

The V call is TRBV9, the J call TRBJ2-7; the match to TRBD1 covers 7 bases. This CDR3 is 15 amino acids long. V shed 3 bases, J shed 1 base, and the junction held 7 bases outside the gene matches. Germline V lookup: CDR1 SGDLS, CDR2 YYNGEE. In DNA form, the CDR3 reads TGTGCCAGCAGCGCGGGAAGGACAGGATCCTACGAGCAGTACTTC. Translated: CASSAGRTGSYEQYF.